This T cell receptor beta chain was retrieved from a study of OX40 agonist ivuxolimab in advanced cancers. Note on this clone: No antigen is known for it.

Study conclusions and caveats: Among T cells, CD8+ cells averaged more expanded clones than CD4+ cells.

Profiling relied on immunoSEQ multiplex PCR, and the TCRdb table lists in-frame clones only, not all of them. The sample lists 40,000 or so clones; about 94% were seen once. Unmatched junction bases numbered 2, after V lost 3 bases and J lost 0 bases. CDR1 and CDR2 from the germline V gene are MDHEN and SYDVKM. The CDR3 spans 14 residues. The sequencing here drew on CD4+ or CD8+ T cells sorted from blood, taken in a trial of the OX40 agonist ivuxolimab. The chain recombines TRBV28 with TRBJ2-7; 7 nucleotides agree with TRBD1. The receptor was isolated from an adult with an advanced solid tumor such as melanoma, head and neck, liver or kidney cancer. The CDR3 sequence: CASSLGTDSYEQYF. CDR3 in DNA: TGTGCCAGCAGTTTGGGGACAGACTCCTACGAGCAGTACTTC. The variable domain in full, completed from reference TRBV28 and TRBJ2-7, reads DVKVTQSSRYLVKRTGEKVFLECVQDMDHENMFWYRQDPGLGLRLIYFSYDVKMKEKGDIPEGYSVSREKKERFSLILESASTNQTSMYLCASSLGTDSYEQYFGPGTRLTVT.